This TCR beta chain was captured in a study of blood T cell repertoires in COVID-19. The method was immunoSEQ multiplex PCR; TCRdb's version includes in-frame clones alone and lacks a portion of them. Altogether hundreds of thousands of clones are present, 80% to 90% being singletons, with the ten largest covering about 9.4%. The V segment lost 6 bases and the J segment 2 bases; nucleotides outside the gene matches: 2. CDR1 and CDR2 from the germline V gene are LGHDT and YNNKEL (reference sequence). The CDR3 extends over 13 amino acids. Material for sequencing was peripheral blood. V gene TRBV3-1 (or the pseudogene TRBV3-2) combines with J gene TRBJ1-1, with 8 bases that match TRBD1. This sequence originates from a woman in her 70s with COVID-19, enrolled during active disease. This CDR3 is CASRTGENTEAFF. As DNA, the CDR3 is TGTGCCAGCAGGACAGGGGAAAACACTGAAGCTTTCTTT.